This TCR beta chain is from a study of beta chain features in type 1 diabetes. Study context: In age, gender and cell yields, patients were similar to healthy donors. Whole-study results and caveats: Shortening of TCRB CDR3s, moderate but significant, appeared in all four CD4+ subsets of Type 1 diabetes patients.

There are a few counts of this clone. The antigen remains undetermined. Germline V gene lookup returns CDR1 SQVTM and CDR2 ANQGSEA. The V and J ends lost 5 bases and 5 bases, in that order; junction bases with no gene match: 10. This CDR3 region has 14 residues. Reverse transcribing all isolated RNA meant expressed TCRB transcripts were sequenced. Clones were read by immunoSEQ multiplex PCR, and TCRdb kept only the in-frame ones, dropping some. The sample holds around 350,000 clones, roughly 12% seen once. The gene calls are TRBV29-1 and TRBJ2-7, with 9 bases identical to TRBD1. The sequence was obtained from a man between 18 and 35 years old in good health. Sequencing was performed on naive CD4+ T cells from blood. The DNA for the CDR3 is TGCAGCGTTTTGAGGGACAGGGTTTCACACGAGCAGTACTTC. Its translation: CSVLRDRVSHEQYF.